The T cell receptor beta chain described here comes from a study of blood T cell repertoires in COVID-19. Study information: In each case, the material was cDNA or gDNA derived from T cells, B-cell-depleted T cells, or PBMCs.

Germline V CDR1 and CDR2: MDHEN, SYDVKM. The CDR3 spans 14 residues. The V end lost 6 bases, the J end lost 1 base, and 12 bases lay between the germline ends. Original methodology: Quantification of nucleated cells was approximated via reference gene primer amplification. Generated by immunoSEQ multiplex PCR, the TCRdb table keeps only in-frame clones and is missing some. The DNA gave D and trimming, while V, J and clone size come from that table. This sample yields 30,000 to 45,000 clones, of which about four fifths are seen a single time; 8% to 10% belongs to the top ten. The sample was peripheral blood. The V call is TRBV28, the J call TRBJ1-1; the D gene is possibly TRBD1 (5 bases). This sequence originates from a man aged 55 to 70 in a cohort sampled during active COVID-19. The DNA of the CDR3 is TGTGCCAGCAGCGCAGGGTGGCGGAACACTGAAGCTTTCTTT. Translation: CASSAGWRNTEAFF.